Listed below are T cell receptor beta chains from one sample, sequenced in a study of T cells expressing NK-cell markers. Using the 5' RACE reads, TCRdb records one entry per CDR3 protein without DNA. The listing contains 120,000 to 150,000 distinct CDR3 sequences. Sequenced sample: blood T cells: a sorted CD56 or NKG2C T cell subset, CD4+ or CD8+ T cells, or bulk PBMC T cells (not recorded which). These receptors originate from a man between 18 and 29 years old in good health. The CDR3 runs from the conserved cysteine through the conserved F or W.

CDR3aa: CSVEGLVLETQYF
v_gene: TRBV29-1
j_gene: TRBJ2-5

CDR3aa: CASSSRDSVNEQFF
v_gene: TRBV6-2/TRBV6-3
j_gene: TRBJ2-1

CDR3aa: CASSFVGSTDTQYF
v_gene: TRBV7-9
j_gene: TRBJ2-3

CDR3aa: CASSTGLQETQYF
v_gene: TRBV28
j_gene: TRBJ2-5

CDR3aa: CASSLRTRPDTQYF
v_gene: TRBV28
j_gene: TRBJ2-3

CDR3aa: CSARDGNVGTDTQYF
v_gene: TRBV20-1
j_gene: TRBJ2-3

CDR3aa: CASSFSQGSNQPQHF
v_gene: TRBV28
j_gene: TRBJ1-5

CDR3aa: CASSLTLSRTEAFF
v_gene: TRBV5-1
j_gene: TRBJ1-1

CDR3aa: CASSRRADSSYNEQFF
v_gene: TRBV4-3
j_gene: TRBJ2-1

CDR3aa: CASSIDIGGELFF
v_gene: TRBV19
j_gene: TRBJ2-2

CDR3aa: CASSPGVPEAFF
v_gene: TRBV28
j_gene: TRBJ1-1

CDR3aa: CASSLVQGGEDTEAFF
v_gene: TRBV5-1
j_gene: TRBJ1-1

CDR3aa: CSVRLANYNEQFF
v_gene: TRBV20-1
j_gene: TRBJ2-1

CDR3aa: CASSLKQGFADTQYF
v_gene: TRBV5-1
j_gene: TRBJ2-3

CDR3aa: CASRANGLARDTQYF
v_gene: TRBV12-3/TRBV12-4
j_gene: TRBJ2-3

CDR3aa: CASSLTSGRFNEQFF
v_gene: TRBV11-3
j_gene: TRBJ2-1

CDR3aa: CASSVGSAGGADTQYF
v_gene: TRBV9
j_gene: TRBJ2-3

CDR3aa: CASSPGPAGGELFF
v_gene: TRBV12-3/TRBV12-4
j_gene: TRBJ2-2

CDR3aa: CSAPPGTSDYNEQFF
v_gene: TRBV20-1
j_gene: TRBJ2-1

CDR3aa: CSASGSVYNEQFF
v_gene: TRBV20-1
j_gene: TRBJ2-1

CDR3aa: CASSLPGNTEAFF
v_gene: TRBV27
j_gene: TRBJ1-1

CDR3aa: CSARESYEQYF
v_gene: TRBV29-1
j_gene: TRBJ2-7

CDR3aa: CASSQGLPYEQFF
v_gene: TRBV14
j_gene: TRBJ2-1

CDR3aa: CASSYSWWDEQFF
v_gene: TRBV6-5
j_gene: TRBJ2-1

CDR3aa: CASSLRGAYEQYF
v_gene: TRBV7-9
j_gene: TRBJ2-7

CDR3aa: CSASGRGWDAFF
v_gene: TRBV20-1
j_gene: TRBJ1-1

CDR3aa: CASNDRQSSYNEQFF
v_gene: TRBV10-2
j_gene: TRBJ2-1

CDR3aa: CASSLDHGAGRDGYTF
v_gene: TRBV11-2
j_gene: TRBJ1-2

CDR3aa: CATKPVAGEFTGELFF
v_gene: TRBV15
j_gene: TRBJ2-2

CDR3aa: CASSQERGPWGTEAFF
v_gene: TRBV3-1
j_gene: TRBJ1-1

CDR3aa: CASSQTSGQETQYF
v_gene: TRBV4-1
j_gene: TRBJ2-5

CDR3aa: CASSLGSGSSDEQFF
v_gene: TRBV5-1
j_gene: TRBJ2-1

CDR3aa: CASSLAGGADTQYF
v_gene: TRBV12-3/TRBV12-4
j_gene: TRBJ2-3

CDR3aa: CATGTELYNEQFF
v_gene: TRBV19
j_gene: TRBJ2-1

CDR3aa: CSVWVTRQESYNEQFF
v_gene: TRBV29-1
j_gene: TRBJ2-1

CDR3aa: CATSRDRKTDTQYF
v_gene: TRBV15
j_gene: TRBJ2-3

CDR3aa: CASSLVPAASSYNEQFF
v_gene: TRBV7-9
j_gene: TRBJ2-1

CDR3aa: CASSHATGVNEKLFF
v_gene: TRBV3-1
j_gene: TRBJ1-4

CDR3aa: CASSPTGTSLAWAKNIQYF
v_gene: TRBV4-2
j_gene: TRBJ2-4

CDR3aa: CASSVGGLAVPYEQYF
v_gene: TRBV9
j_gene: TRBJ2-7

CDR3aa: CASSYSRTSGPYNEQFF
v_gene: TRBV6-5
j_gene: TRBJ2-1

CDR3aa: CSSKGFWGTEAFF
v_gene: TRBV20-1
j_gene: TRBJ1-1